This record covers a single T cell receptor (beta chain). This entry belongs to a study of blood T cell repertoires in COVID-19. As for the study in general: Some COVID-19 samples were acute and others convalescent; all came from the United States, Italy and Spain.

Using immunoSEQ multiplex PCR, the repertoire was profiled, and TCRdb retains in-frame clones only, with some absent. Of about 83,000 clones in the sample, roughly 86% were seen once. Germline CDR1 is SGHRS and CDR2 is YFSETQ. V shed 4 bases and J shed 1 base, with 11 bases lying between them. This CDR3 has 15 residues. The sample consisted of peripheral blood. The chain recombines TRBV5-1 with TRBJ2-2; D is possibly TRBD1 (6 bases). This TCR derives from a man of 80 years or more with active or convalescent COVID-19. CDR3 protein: CASSIGTLNTGELFF. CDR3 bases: TGCGCCAGCAGCATAGGGACATTGAACACCGGGGAGCTGTTTTTT.